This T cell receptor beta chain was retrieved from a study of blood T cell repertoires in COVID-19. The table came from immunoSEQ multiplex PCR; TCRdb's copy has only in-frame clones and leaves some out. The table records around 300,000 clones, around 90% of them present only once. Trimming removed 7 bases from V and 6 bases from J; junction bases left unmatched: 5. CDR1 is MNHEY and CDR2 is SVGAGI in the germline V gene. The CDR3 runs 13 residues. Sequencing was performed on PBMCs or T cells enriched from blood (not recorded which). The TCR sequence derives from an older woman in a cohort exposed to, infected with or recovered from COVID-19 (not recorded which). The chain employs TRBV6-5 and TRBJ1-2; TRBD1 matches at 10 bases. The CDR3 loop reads CASKWGQGNGYTF. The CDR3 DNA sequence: TGTGCCAGCAAGTGGGGACAGGGGAATGGCTACACCTTC.